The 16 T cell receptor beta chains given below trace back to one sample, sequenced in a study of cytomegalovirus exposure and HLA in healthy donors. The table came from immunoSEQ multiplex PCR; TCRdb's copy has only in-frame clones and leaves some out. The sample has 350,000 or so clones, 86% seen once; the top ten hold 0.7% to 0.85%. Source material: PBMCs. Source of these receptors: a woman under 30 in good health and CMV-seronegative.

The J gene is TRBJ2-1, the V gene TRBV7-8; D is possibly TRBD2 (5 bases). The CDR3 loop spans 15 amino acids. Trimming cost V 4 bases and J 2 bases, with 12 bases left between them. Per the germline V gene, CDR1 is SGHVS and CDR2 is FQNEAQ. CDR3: CASSWGAATYNEQFF. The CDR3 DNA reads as TGTGCCAGCAGCTGGGGAGCGGCTACCTACAATGAGCAGTTCTTC.

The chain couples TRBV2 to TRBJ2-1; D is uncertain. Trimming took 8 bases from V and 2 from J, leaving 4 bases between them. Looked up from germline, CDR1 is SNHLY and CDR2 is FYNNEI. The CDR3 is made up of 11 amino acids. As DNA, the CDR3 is TGTGCCAGCGGGCCCTACAATGAGCAGTTCTTC. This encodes CASGPYNEQFF.

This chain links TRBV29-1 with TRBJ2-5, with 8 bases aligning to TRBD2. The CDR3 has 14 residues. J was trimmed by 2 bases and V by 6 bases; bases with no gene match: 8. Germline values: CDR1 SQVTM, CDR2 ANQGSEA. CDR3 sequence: CSVYGLAEQETQYF. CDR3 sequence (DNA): TGCAGCGTATACGGACTAGCCGAACAAGAGACCCAGTACTTC.

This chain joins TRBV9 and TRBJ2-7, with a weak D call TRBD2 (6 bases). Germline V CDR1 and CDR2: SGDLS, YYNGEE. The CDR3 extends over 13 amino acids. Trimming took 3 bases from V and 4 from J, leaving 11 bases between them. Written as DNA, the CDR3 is TGTGCCAGCAGCGCCGGGAGTTCGTACGAGCAGTACTTC. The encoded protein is CASSAGSSYEQYF.

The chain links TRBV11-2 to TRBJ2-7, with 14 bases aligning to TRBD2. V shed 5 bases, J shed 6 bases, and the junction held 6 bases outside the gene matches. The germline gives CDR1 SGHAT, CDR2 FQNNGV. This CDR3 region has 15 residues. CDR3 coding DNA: TGTGCCAGCAGCCCGGGACTAGCGGGAGTGGGCGAGCAGTACTTC. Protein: CASSPGLAGVGEQYF.

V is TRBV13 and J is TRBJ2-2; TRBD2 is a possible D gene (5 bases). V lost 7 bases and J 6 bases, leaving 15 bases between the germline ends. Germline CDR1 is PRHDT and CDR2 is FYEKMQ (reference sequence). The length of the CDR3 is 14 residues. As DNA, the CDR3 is TGTGCCAGCATGTTATGGAGGCGGGCCGGGGAGCTGTTTTTT. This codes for CASMLWRRAGELFF.

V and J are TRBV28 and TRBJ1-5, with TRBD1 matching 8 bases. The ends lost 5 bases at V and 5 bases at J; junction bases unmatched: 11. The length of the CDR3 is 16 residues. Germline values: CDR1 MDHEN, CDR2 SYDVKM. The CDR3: CASSPTQQGEDQPQHF. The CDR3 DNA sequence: TGTGCCAGCAGTCCGACACAACAGGGGGAGGATCAGCCCCAGCATTTT.

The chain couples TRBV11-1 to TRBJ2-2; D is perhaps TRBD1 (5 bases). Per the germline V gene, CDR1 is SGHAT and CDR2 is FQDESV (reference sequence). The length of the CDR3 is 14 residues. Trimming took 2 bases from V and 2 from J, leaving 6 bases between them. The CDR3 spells CASSLQGNTGELFF. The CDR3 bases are TGTGCCAGCAGCTTACAGGGCAACACCGGGGAGCTGTTTTTT. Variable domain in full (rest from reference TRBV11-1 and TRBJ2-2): EAEVAQSPRYKITEKSQAVAFWCDPISGHATLYWYRQILGQGPELLVQFQDESVVDDSQLPKDRFSAERLKGVDSTLKIQPAELGDSAMYLCASSLQGNTGELFFGEGSRLTVL.

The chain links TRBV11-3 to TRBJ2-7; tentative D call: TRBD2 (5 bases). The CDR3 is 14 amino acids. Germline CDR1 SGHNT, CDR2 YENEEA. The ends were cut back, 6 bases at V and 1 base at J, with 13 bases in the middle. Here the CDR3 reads CASSQGSGSYEQYF. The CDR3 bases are TGTGCCAGCAGTCAAGGGAGTGGTTCCTACGAGCAGTACTTC. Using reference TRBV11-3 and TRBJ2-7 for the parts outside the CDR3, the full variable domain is EAGVVQSPRYKIIEKKQPVAFWCNPISGHNTLYWYLQNLGQGPELLIRYENEEAVDDSQLPKDRFSAERLKGVDSTLKIQPAELGDSAVYLCASSQGSGSYEQYFGPGTRLTVT.

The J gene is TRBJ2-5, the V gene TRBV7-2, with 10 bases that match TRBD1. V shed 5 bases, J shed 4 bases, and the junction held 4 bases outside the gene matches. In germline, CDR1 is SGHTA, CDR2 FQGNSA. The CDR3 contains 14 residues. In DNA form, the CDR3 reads TGTGCCAGCAGCCGACAGGGGGCGGGAGAGACCCAGTACTTC. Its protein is CASSRQGAGETQYF.

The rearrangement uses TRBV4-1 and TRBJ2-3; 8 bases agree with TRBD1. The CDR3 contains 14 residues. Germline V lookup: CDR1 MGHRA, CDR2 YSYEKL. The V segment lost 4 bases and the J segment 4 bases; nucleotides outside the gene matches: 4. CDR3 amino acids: CASSRTGYSDTQYF. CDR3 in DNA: TGCGCCAGCAGCCGGACAGGGTATTCAGATACGCAGTATTTT.

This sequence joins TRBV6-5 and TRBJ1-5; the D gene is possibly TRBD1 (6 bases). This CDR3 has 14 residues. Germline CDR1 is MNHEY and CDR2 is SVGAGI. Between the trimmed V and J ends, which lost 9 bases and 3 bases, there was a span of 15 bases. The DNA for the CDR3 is TGTGCCAGTCAGGGGACCCCCCCCAATCAGCCCCAGCATTTT. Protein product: CASQGTPPNQPQHF.

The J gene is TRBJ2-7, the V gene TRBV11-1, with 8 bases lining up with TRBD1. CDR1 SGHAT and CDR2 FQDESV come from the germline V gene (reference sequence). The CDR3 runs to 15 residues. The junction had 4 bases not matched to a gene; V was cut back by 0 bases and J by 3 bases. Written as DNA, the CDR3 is TGTGCCAGCAGCTTAGCGCACAGGGGGAGCTACGAGCAGTACTTC. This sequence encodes CASSLAHRGSYEQYF.

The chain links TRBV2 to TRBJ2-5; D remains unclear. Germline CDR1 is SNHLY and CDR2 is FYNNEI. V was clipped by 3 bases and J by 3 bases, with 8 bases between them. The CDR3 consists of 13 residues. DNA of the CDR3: TGTGCCAGCAGTGAGGCCAGAAAAGAGACCCAGTACTTC. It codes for CASSEARKETQYF.

CDR3: CASSRGTDYTDTQYF. The CDR3 coding sequence is TGTGCCAGCAGTAGGGGGACAGATTACACAGATACGCAGTATTTT. This chain links TRBV28 with TRBJ2-3; 7 bases align to TRBD1. V trimming: 5 bases; J trimming: 2 bases; junction bases outside the gene matches: 7. The CDR3 is made up of 15 amino acids. Germline-derived CDR1 and CDR2 are MDHEN and SYDVKM.

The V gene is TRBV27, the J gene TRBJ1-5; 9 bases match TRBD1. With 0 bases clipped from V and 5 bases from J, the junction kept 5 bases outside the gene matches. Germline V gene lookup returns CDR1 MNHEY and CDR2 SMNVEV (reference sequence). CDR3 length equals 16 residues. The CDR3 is CASSLSGTGRDQPQHF. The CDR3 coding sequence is TGTGCCAGCAGTTTATCGGGGACAGGGAGGGATCAGCCCCAGCATTTT.